This TCR beta chain was captured by sequencing in a study of beta chain features in type 1 diabetes. Overall study context: The samples had approximately 110 million sorted cells examined in all. Notes on the study in general: People with Type 1 diabetes carried modestly yet significantly shorter TCRB CDR3s in all four CD4+ subsets.

Sequencing targeted expressed TCRB transcripts, as all isolated RNA had been reverse transcribed. Stem cell-like memory T cell samples averaged roughly 960,000 immunoSEQ reads each. TCRdb's table, derived via immunoSEQ multiplex PCR, lists solely in-frame clones and lacks some. The repertoire holds around 99,000 clones, with about two fifths as singletons. Trimming cost V 5 bases and J 4 bases; bases outside gene matches: 10. Germline V gene sequence: CDR1 SGHKS, CDR2 YYEKEE (reference sequence). The CDR3 contains 16 residues. On average, the one heparinised blood draw given by each donor was around 120 mL. With respect to this clone: No antigen is known for it.

This receptor was identified in a young woman in good health. The sample taken for sequencing was stem cell memory CD4+ T cells from blood. This chain uses TRBV5-5 with TRBJ1-2, with 11 bases that match TRBD1. CDR3 amino acids: CASSSTGTGGFYGYTF. CDR3 nucleotides: TGTGCCAGCAGTTCTACCGGGACAGGGGGATTCTATGGCTACACCTTC. The full variable domain, its missing parts supplied by reference TRBV5-5 and TRBJ1-2, is DAGVTQSPTHLIKTRGQQVTLRCSPISGHKSVSWYQQVLGQGPQFIFQYYEKEERGRGNFPDRFSARQFPNYSSELNVNALLLGDSALYLCASSSTGTGGFYGYTFGSGTRLTVV.